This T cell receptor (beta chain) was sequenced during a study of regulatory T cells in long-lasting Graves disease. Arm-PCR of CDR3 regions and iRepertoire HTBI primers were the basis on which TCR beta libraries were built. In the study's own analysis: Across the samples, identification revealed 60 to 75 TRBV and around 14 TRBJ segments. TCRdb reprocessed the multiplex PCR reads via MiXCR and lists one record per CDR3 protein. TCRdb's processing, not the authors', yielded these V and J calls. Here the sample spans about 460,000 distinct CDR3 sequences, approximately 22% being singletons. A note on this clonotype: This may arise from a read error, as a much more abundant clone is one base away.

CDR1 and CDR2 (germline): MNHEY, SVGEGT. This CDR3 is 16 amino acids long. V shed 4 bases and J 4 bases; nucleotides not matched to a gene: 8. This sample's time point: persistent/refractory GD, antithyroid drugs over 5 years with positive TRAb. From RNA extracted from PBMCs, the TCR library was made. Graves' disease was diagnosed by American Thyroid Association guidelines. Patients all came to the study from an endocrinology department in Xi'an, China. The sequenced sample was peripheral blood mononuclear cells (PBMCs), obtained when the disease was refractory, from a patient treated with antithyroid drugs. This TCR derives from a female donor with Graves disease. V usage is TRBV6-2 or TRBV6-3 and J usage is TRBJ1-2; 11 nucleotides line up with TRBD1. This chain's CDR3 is CASSSARTGGFYGYTF. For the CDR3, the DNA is TGTGCCAGCAGTTCGGCCAGGACAGGGGGCTTCTATGGCTACACCTTC.